What follows are 23 T cell receptor beta chains derived from one specimen sequenced in a study of OX40 agonist ivuxolimab in advanced cancers. The table came from immunoSEQ multiplex PCR; TCRdb's copy has only in-frame clones and leaves some out. Of more than 75,000 clones listed, around 86% were seen once; the top ten hold roughly 0.35%. The source material was CD4+ or CD8+ T cells sorted from blood, sampled in a trial of the OX40 agonist ivuxolimab. The receptors come from an adult with an advanced solid tumor such as melanoma, head and neck, liver or kidney cancer.

This clone has only a few counts. J is TRBJ1-1 and V is TRBV30, with D possibly TRBD1 on 6 matching bases. Per the germline V gene, CDR1 is GTSNPN and CDR2 is SVGIG (reference sequence). Trimming took 4 bases from V and 1 from J, leaving 22 bases between them. CDR3 length: 17 amino acids. CDR3 nucleotide sequence: TGTGCCTGGAAAGCTATACAGGGTAGGAGGGGGAACACTGAAGCTTTCTTT. This codes for CAWKAIQGRRGNTEAFF.

This chain connects TRBV15 to TRBJ2-7, with 11 positions matching TRBD2. Germline CDR1 reads LNHNV; CDR2 reads YYDKDF (reference sequence). Trimming cost V 6 bases and J 1 base; bases outside gene matches: 5. The CDR3 contains 15 residues. Written as DNA, the CDR3 is TGTGCCACCAGTCCGAGACTAGCGGGATCCTACGAGCAGTACGTC. This translates into CATSPRLAGSYEQYV.

The genes are TRBV7-8 and TRBJ2-1; TRBD2 matches 14 bases. V shed 4 bases, J shed 7 bases, and the junction held 6 bases outside the gene matches. Germline CDR1 SGHVS, CDR2 FQNEAQ. The CDR3 has 16 residues. CDR3 DNA sequence: TGTGCCAGCAGCTCCCCCGGGACTAGCGGGAGTAATGAGCAGTTCTTC. It codes for CASSSPGTSGSNEQFF.

This clone has a single count. This chain connects TRBV5-1 to TRBJ2-5; D gene uncertain. CDR3 length: 13 amino acids. V was trimmed by 3 bases and J by 3 bases, leaving 9 bases between them. Germline V lookup: CDR1 SGHRS, CDR2 YFSETQ. CDR3 loop: CASSSGPEETQYF. CDR3 bases: TGCGCCAGCAGCTCCGGGCCGGAAGAGACCCAGTACTTC. The full variable domain, with the rest looked up from reference TRBV5-1 and TRBJ2-5, is KAGVTQTPRYLIKTRGQQVTLSCSPISGHRSVSWYQQTPGQGLQFLFEYFSETQRNKGNFPGRFSGRQFSNSRSEMNVSTLELGDSALYLCASSSGPEETQYFGPGTRLLVL.

The rearrangement joins TRBV11-2 to TRBJ2-1, with D possibly matching TRBD1 (5 bases). The CDR3 runs to 16 residues. Trimming stripped 0 bases from V and 0 bases from J, with 9 bases between. In germline, CDR1 is SGHAT, CDR2 FQNNGV. CDR3 nucleotide sequence: TGTGCCAGCAGCTTAGAGGGGCGGAGCTCCTACAATGAGCAGTTCTTC. It is translated as CASSLEGRSSYNEQFF.

This clone has more than one count but fewer than ten. The V gene is TRBV5-1, the J gene TRBJ2-3; 9 positions match TRBD1. Germline V CDR1 and CDR2: SGHRS, YFSETQ. The CDR3 spans 14 residues. V gave up 4 bases and J gave up 11 bases; unmatched junction bases: 11. The CDR3 loop is CASSGRDRALEQYF. In DNA form, the CDR3 reads TGCGCCAGCAGCGGGAGGGACAGGGCTTTAGAGCAGTATTTT. Combining the CDR3 with reference TRBV5-1 and TRBJ2-3 gives the whole variable domain KAGVTQTPRYLIKTRGQQVTLSCSPISGHRSVSWYQQTPGQGLQFLFEYFSETQRNKGNFPGRFSGRQFSNSRSEMNVSTLELGDSALYLCASSGRDRALEQYFGPGTRLTVL.

The rearrangement uses TRBV2 and TRBJ2-7, with D perhaps matching TRBD1 or TRBD2 (7 bases each). Germline loops: CDR1 SNHLY, CDR2 FYNNEI. V was trimmed by 4 bases and J by 1 base, leaving 14 bases between them. The CDR3 totals 15 residues. CDR3: CASSAGRGGSYEQYV. CDR3 nucleotides: TGTGCCAGCAGTGCTGGCAGGGGGGGATCCTACGAGCAGTACGTC.

The chain uses TRBV28 and TRBJ1-3; D ambiguous. The CDR3 has 14 residues. V lost 6 bases and J lost 3, with 12 bases in between. Germline loops: CDR1 MDHEN, CDR2 SYDVKM. CDR3 region: CASRTTAGGNTIYF. CDR3 coding DNA: TGTGCCAGCAGAACTACAGCGGGTGGAAACACCATATATTTT.

The chain employs TRBV15 and TRBJ2-3; 10 bases fit TRBD1. Germline assignment: CDR1 LNHNV and CDR2 YYDKDF (reference sequence). The CDR3 spans 16 residues. The V segment lost 4 bases and the J segment 2 bases; nucleotides outside the gene matches: 6. Written as DNA, the CDR3 is TGTGCCACCAGCACCTGGGGACAGGGGTACACAGATACGCAGTATTTT. Amino acids: CATSTWGQGYTDTQYF.

The chain joins TRBV18 to TRBJ2-3; 8 nucleotides align to TRBD2. Trimming removed 3 bases from V and 2 bases from J; junction bases left unmatched: 1. CDR1 is KGHSH and CDR2 is LQKENI in the germline V gene. There are 14 residues in the CDR3. CDR3 loop: CASSPGLVTDTQYF. The CDR3 DNA sequence: TGTGCCAGCTCACCGGGACTAGTCACAGATACGCAGTATTTT.

The chain couples TRBV6-4 to TRBJ2-5, with D perhaps matching TRBD1 or TRBD2 (5 bases each). The CDR3 sequence is 15 residues long. V lost 7 bases to trimming and J lost 4 bases, with 19 bases between them. Germline V gene lookup returns CDR1 MRHNA and CDR2 SNTAGT. CDR3 nucleotides: TGTGCCAGCACGTCGAGGACTCCCCAGGGAGAGACCCAGTACTTC. It translates to CASTSRTPQGETQYF.

The chain is built from TRBV5-4 and TRBJ2-7; no clear D. Germline CDR1 is SGHNT and CDR2 is YYREEE (reference sequence). The V end was cut by 1 base, the J end by 6 bases, with 8 bases between. The CDR3 is 12 residues long. The CDR3 here is CASSLIDREQYF. As DNA, the CDR3 is TGTGCCAGCAGCTTGATCGATCGCGAGCAGTACTTC. The entire variable domain, with the rest obtained from reference TRBV5-4 and TRBJ2-7, is as follows: ETGVTQSPTHLIKTRGQQVTLRCSSQSGHNTVSWYQQALGQGPQFIFQYYREEENGRGNFPPRFSGLQFPNYSSELNVNALELDDSALYLCASSLIDREQYFGPGTRLTVT.

V usage is TRBV7-2 and J usage is TRBJ2-2; D not certain. Trimming took off 4 bases at V and 4 bases at J, with 4 bases between the two ends. From germline, CDR1 is SGHTA and CDR2 FQGNSA. The CDR3 has 12 amino acids. The CDR3 loop reads CASSWATGELFF. The CDR3 DNA reads TGTGCCAGCAGCTGGGCCACCGGGGAGCTGTTTTTT.

V and J are TRBV28 and TRBJ2-7, with no clear D. The CDR3 loop spans 14 amino acids. The germline V and J ends were trimmed by 5 bases and 4 bases, with 15 bases remaining between them. CDR1 is MDHEN and CDR2 is SYDVKM in the germline V gene. The CDR3 sequence is CASSPAPPPYEQYF. CDR3 nucleotides: TGTGCCAGCAGTCCAGCTCCACCCCCATACGAGCAGTACTTC.

V is TRBV5-1 and J is TRBJ2-5; a weak D match, TRBD2 (6 bases). From germline, CDR1 is SGHRS and CDR2 YFSETQ. The CDR3 extends over 14 amino acids. Trimming removed 2 bases from V and 5 bases from J, with 13 bases in between. The CDR3 bases are TGCGCCAGCAGCTTCGGGGGTGCGGAGGAGACCCAGTACTTC. Protein: CASSFGGAEETQYF.

The chain recombines TRBV5-1 with TRBJ1-4; the D is unclear. The V gene lost 4 bases and the J gene lost 0 bases, with 13 bases spanning the gap. This CDR3 contains 16 residues. Germline values: CDR1 SGHRS, CDR2 YFSETQ. CDR3 DNA sequence: TGCGCCAGCAGCAAAAGACCAATTGCAACTAATGAAAAACTGTTTTTT. As protein: CASSKRPIATNEKLFF.

The chain carries TRBV5-4 and TRBJ1-5; D perhaps matches TRBD1 (5 bases). Germline V gene sequence: CDR1 SGHNT, CDR2 YYREEE (reference sequence). Trimming cost V 2 bases and J 3 bases, with 9 bases left between them. CDR3 length: 14 residues. The CDR3 loop is CASSFAGTNQPQHF. Written as DNA, the CDR3 is TGTGCCAGCAGCTTCGCAGGGACCAATCAGCCCCAGCATTTT. The full variable domain, completed using reference TRBV5-4 and TRBJ1-5, is ETGVTQSPTHLIKTRGQQVTLRCSSQSGHNTVSWYQQALGQGPQFIFQYYREEENGRGNFPPRFSGLQFPNYSSELNVNALELDDSALYLCASSFAGTNQPQHFGDGTRLSIL.

This chain links TRBV11-2 with TRBJ1-3; TRBD1 is a possible D gene (5 bases). The CDR3 spans 14 residues. Trimming shortened V by 6 bases and J by 2 bases, and 11 bases separated the two germline ends. Germline V gene data show CDR1 as SGHAT and CDR2 as FQNNGV. CDR3 nucleotides: TGTGCCAGCAGGGTTAGCAGGGCTGGAAACACCATATATTTT. Its translation is CASRVSRAGNTIYF. Combining the CDR3 with reference TRBV11-2 and TRBJ1-3 gives the whole variable domain EAGVAQSPRYKIIEKRQSVAFWCNPISGHATLYWYQQILGQGPKLLIQFQNNGVVDDSQLPKDRFSAERLKGVDSTLKIQPAKLEDSAVYLCASRVSRAGNTIYFGEGSWLTVV.

CDR3 nucleotides: TGTGCCAGCAGACCGGGGGGTCGAGAGACCCAGTACTTC. As protein: CASRPGGRETQYF. The chain has TRBV6-5 and TRBJ2-5; 7 nucleotides agree with TRBD2. The CDR3 covers 13 residues. Germline V gene lookup returns CDR1 MNHEY and CDR2 SVGAGI. The ends lost 6 bases at V and 4 bases at J; junction bases unmatched: 5.

The CDR3 loop reads CASTGGTVETQYF. CDR3 DNA sequence: TGCGCCAGCACTGGCGGGACGGTGGAGACCCAGTACTTC. The V gene is TRBV5-1, the J gene TRBJ2-5, with a possible D match to TRBD2 (6 bases). The germline V and J ends were trimmed by 6 bases and 5 bases, with 14 bases remaining between them. This CDR3 comprises 13 residues. CDR1 SGHRS and CDR2 YFSETQ come from the germline V gene.

The chain recombines TRBV6-5 with TRBJ2-7; TRBD1 aligns across 7 bases. V lost 5 bases, J lost 6 bases, and 10 bases stayed unmatched. Germline CDR1 and CDR2: MNHEY and SVGAGI. The CDR3 spans 14 residues. CDR3 DNA sequence: TGTGCCAGCAGTCAGTTAGGGGGACAGTCCGAGCAGTACTTC. Protein sequence: CASSQLGGQSEQYF.

The chain couples TRBV7-9 to TRBJ2-2; the D is unclear. The CDR3 extends over 13 amino acids. Germline V gene data show CDR1 as SEHNR and CDR2 as FQNEAQ (reference sequence). V lost 3 bases to trimming and J lost 3 bases, with 5 bases between them. The CDR3 nucleotides are TGTGCCAGCAGCTTGGTGGACACCGGGGAGCTGTTTTTT. Its protein product is CASSLVDTGELFF. Filled out from reference TRBV7-9 and TRBJ2-2, the complete variable domain reads DTGVSQNPRHKITKRGQNVTFRCDPISEHNRLYWYRQTLGQGPEFLTYFQNEAQLEKSRLLSDRFSAERPKGSFSTLEIQRTEQGDSAMYLCASSLVDTGELFFGEGSRLTVL.

The V gene is TRBV2, the J gene TRBJ2-2, with 7 bases fitting TRBD2. CDR3 length: 16 residues. The germline V gene encodes CDR1 SNHLY and CDR2 FYNNEI. The trim removed 8 bases at V and 5 bases at J, leaving 14 bases unmatched. CDR3 residues: CASGGGLWLPTGELFF. The CDR3, as DNA: TGTGCCAGCGGGGGGGGTCTGTGGCTCCCGACCGGGGAGCTGTTTTTT.